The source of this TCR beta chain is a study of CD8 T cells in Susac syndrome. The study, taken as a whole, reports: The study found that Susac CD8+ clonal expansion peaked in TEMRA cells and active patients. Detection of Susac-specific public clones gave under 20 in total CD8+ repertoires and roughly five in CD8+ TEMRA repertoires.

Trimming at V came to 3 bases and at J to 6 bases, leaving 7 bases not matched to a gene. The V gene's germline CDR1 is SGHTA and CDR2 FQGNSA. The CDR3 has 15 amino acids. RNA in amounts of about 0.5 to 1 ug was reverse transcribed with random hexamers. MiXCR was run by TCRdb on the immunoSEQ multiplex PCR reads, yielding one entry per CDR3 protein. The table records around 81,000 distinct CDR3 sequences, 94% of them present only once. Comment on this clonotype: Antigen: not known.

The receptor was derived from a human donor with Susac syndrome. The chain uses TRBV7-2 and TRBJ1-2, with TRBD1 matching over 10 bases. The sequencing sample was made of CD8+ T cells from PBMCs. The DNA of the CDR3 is TGTGCCAGCAGCTTCTCCGGGACAGGGGAGGATGGCTACACCTTC. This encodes CASSFSGTGEDGYTF.